This T cell receptor beta chain was obtained from a study of control samples from healthy donors and cancer patients. TCRdb's copy holds only in-frame clones and misses some; the assay was immunoSEQ multiplex PCR. The sample lists fewer than 200,000 clones; around 93% were seen once. In germline, CDR1 is SGHAT, CDR2 FQDESV (reference sequence). The CDR3 loop spans 16 amino acids. V was trimmed by 2 bases and J by 0 bases, leaving 13 bases between them. The TCR comes from a woman aged 55-69 years in good health. The sample taken for sequencing was blood. The gene calls are TRBV11-1 and TRBJ1-2; the D gene is possibly TRBD1 (5 bases). CDR3 loop: CASSLMSGASNYGYTF. CDR3 nucleotide sequence: TGTGCCAGCAGCTTAATGAGCGGGGCGTCTAACTATGGCTACACCTTC.